This T cell receptor beta chain was captured by sequencing in a study of Graves' ophthalmopathy and Graves' hyperthyroidism. Amplification of the TCR beta CDR3 regions used RNA transcripts (as template). A first-round RT-PCR used HTBI primers, followed by a second-round multiplex PCR. TCRdb redid the calling of the multiplex PCR reads with MiXCR, one entry per CDR3 protein. This sample yields a few hundred thousand distinct CDR3 sequences, of which around 16% are seen a single time; around 1.4% belongs to the top ten. Findings and limits, study-wide: The model predicted ophthalmopathy progression with 70.59% sensitivity and less than 80% specificity. Blood repertoires reportedly contained most expanded thyroid clonotypes above 0.001 frequency.

All donors with ophthalmopathy were recorded as having moderate-to-severe activity, CAS ≥3, NOSPECS ≥4 and a duration under 3 months. This clonotype was seen repeatedly, ten times or more. Its antigen is still unknown. This CDR3 region has 14 residues. In germline, CDR1 is LGHNT, CDR2 FRNRAP. Trimming pared 5 bases from V and 2 bases from J, leaving 12 bases between. The chain carries TRBV12-5 and TRBJ1-2; D ambiguous. The sample consisted of peripheral blood. This sequence originates from a woman under 30 with Graves' ophthalmopathy. CDR3 sequence (DNA): TGTGCTAGTGGTCCCGTCGACGGGAACTATGGCTACACCTTC. Protein product: CASGPVDGNYGYTF.